This T cell receptor beta chain was sequenced for a study of blood T cell repertoires in COVID-19. Whole-study context: The cDNA or gDNA used as material had been derived from T cells, B-cell-depleted T cells, or PBMCs.

During active infection, Seattle patients enrolled and were then monitored through disease. Germline assignment: CDR1 SGHRS and CDR2 YFSETQ. J lost 1 base, V lost 4 bases, and 5 bases had no gene match. The CDR3 has 15 amino acids. Under the authors' procedure: Amplified reference gene primers provided the basis for estimating nucleated cell counts. Data came from immunoSEQ multiplex PCR; TCRdb stores just in-frame clones and leaves some out. From that table come the V and J calls and clone size; the DNA was used to work out D and trimming. This table has about 370,000 clones, roughly nine tenths appearing once.

This chain links TRBV5-1 with TRBJ1-1, with TRBD1 identical over 9 bases. This receptor was identified in a woman aged 25 to 45 with COVID-19, enrolled during active disease. Sample: peripheral blood. For the CDR3, the DNA is TGCGCCAGCAGCCCGGGGACAGGGCAGAACACTGAAGCTTTCTTT. Amino acid sequence: CASSPGTGQNTEAFF. The full variable domain, with the rest looked up from reference TRBV5-1 and TRBJ1-1, is KAGVTQTPRYLIKTRGQQVTLSCSPISGHRSVSWYQQTPGQGLQFLFEYFSETQRNKGNFPGRFSGRQFSNSRSEMNVSTLELGDSALYLCASSPGTGQNTEAFFGQGTRLTVV.